Listed below are T cell receptor beta chains from one sample, sequenced in a study of T cell repertoires in cytomegalovirus infection. In TCRdb, the reads were re-called with MiXCR into one record per CDR3 protein. Counted here are about 360,000 distinct CDR3 sequences, about a third occurring once; the ten biggest clones make up roughly 14%. These TCRs are of unknown antigen specificity. Sequencing used cultured PBMCs, obtained from culture after CMV antigen stimulation. Receptors were obtained from a human donor in good health (CMV status not recorded). Some clones in this sample may be carry-over from other donors' samples. Both conserved end residues are part of each CDR3. The D gene is left open where the match is weak. The size entry is marked missing in some rows and otherwise reads once, few, many or a size class.

size: .; V: TRBV29-1; length: 19; J: TRBJ2-6; D: .; CDR3: CSVAGTHPYRSSGANVLTF; DNA: TGCAGCGTTGCCGGGACACATCCCTACCGAAGCTCTGGGGCCAACGTCCTGACTTTC
size: many; V: TRBV12-3/TRBV12-4; length: 13; J: TRBJ2-6; D: .; CDR3: CASSLSGANVLTF; DNA: TGTGCCAGCAGCCTTTCTGGGGCCAACGTCCTGACTTTC
size: few; V: TRBV12-3/TRBV12-4; length: 12; J: TRBJ2-1; D: .; CDR3: CASRSFRAEQFF; DNA: TGTGCCAGCAGGTCCTTCCGGGCTGAGCAGTTCTTC
size: many; V: TRBV7-2; length: 20; J: TRBJ2-3; D: TRBD2; CDR3: CASSLAPRQASGSRGNTQYF; DNA: TGTGCCAGCAGCTTAGCGCCGCGACAGGCTAGCGGGAGTAGAGGAAATACGCAGTATTTT
size: .; V: TRBV12-3/TRBV12-4; length: 13; J: TRBJ1-1; D: .; CDR3: CASKLARGTEAFF; DNA: TGTGCCAGCAAACTCGCCCGGGGCACTGAAGCTTTCTTT
size: few; V: TRBV7-2; length: 17; J: TRBJ2-3; D: TRBD1; CDR3: CASSSRPGQGSTDTQYF; DNA: TGTGCCAGCAGCTCTCGGCCGGGACAGGGATCCACAGATACGCAGTATTTT
size: few; V: TRBV7-9; length: 15; J: TRBJ2-5; D: TRBD1; CDR3: CASSAGTATREAQYF; DNA: TGTGCCAGCAGCGCCGGGACAGCTACAAGAGAGGCCCAGTACTTC
size: many; V: TRBV7-2; length: 15; J: TRBJ2-2; D: .; CDR3: CASSRESSSTGELFF; DNA: TGTGCCAGCAGCCGGGAGTCGAGCAGCACCGGGGAGCTGTTTTTT
size: .; V: TRBV9; length: 18; J: TRBJ2-3; D: .; CDR3: CASSVAGGGGRNTDTQYF; DNA: TGTGCCAGCAGCGTAGCAGGGGGGGGCGGGAGGAACACAGATACGCAGTATTTT
size: few; V: TRBV7-2; length: 17; J: TRBJ2-1; D: TRBD2; CDR3: CASSLAGFLAGGTEQFF; DNA: TGTGCCAGCAGCTTAGCGGGGTTTCTAGCGGGAGGTACTGAGCAGTTCTTC
size: .; V: TRBV28; length: 15; J: TRBJ1-5; D: TRBD1; CDR3: CASSLGQGRSQPQHF; DNA: TGTGCCAGCAGTTTAGGACAGGGAAGGTCTCAGCCCCAGCATTTT
size: .; V: TRBV28; length: 13; J: TRBJ2-7; D: .; CDR3: CASSLNGPYEQYF; DNA: TGTGCCAGCAGTTTAAACGGGCCCTACGAGCAGTACTTC
size: .; V: TRBV6-2/TRBV6-3; length: 13; J: TRBJ1-2; D: .; CDR3: CASSEDTILGYTF; DNA: TGTGCCAGCAGCGAGGACACGATCCTTGGCTACACCTTC
size: .; V: TRBV19; length: 16; J: TRBJ2-5; D: .; CDR3: CASGGLSSSQWETQYF; DNA: TGTGCCAGTGGGGGTTTAAGTTCTAGTCAGTGGGAGACCCAGTACTTC
size: .; V: TRBV12-3/TRBV12-4; length: 14; J: TRBJ1-2; D: .; CDR3: CASSSIQGVYGYTF; DNA: TGTGCCAGCAGTTCCATTCAGGGAGTCTATGGCTACACCTTC
size: .; V: TRBV7-2; length: 16; J: TRBJ1-1; D: .; CDR3: CASSLVGGGMNTEAFF; DNA: TGTGCCAGCAGCTTAGTGGGGGGGGGTATGAACACTGAAGCTTTCTTT
size: .; V: TRBV6-1; length: 14; J: TRBJ2-2; D: .; CDR3: CASRRGRVTGELFF; DNA: TGTGCCAGCAGGAGGGGGAGGGTCACCGGGGAGCTGTTTTTT
size: .; V: TRBV12-3/TRBV12-4; length: 13; J: TRBJ1-3; D: .; CDR3: CASTLGSLKSIYF; DNA: TGTGCCAGCACCCTGGGGAGCCTCAAGTCCATATATTTT
size: .; V: TRBV7-6; length: 15; J: TRBJ2-1; D: .; CDR3: CASSLAVRSYNEQFF; DNA: TGTGCCAGCAGCTTAGCGGTTCGCTCCTACAATGAGCAGTTCTTC
size: few; V: TRBV24-1; length: 13; J: TRBJ2-1; D: .; CDR3: CATSGNSYNEQFF; DNA: TGTGCCACCAGTGGGAACAGCTACAATGAGCAGTTCTTC
size: few; V: TRBV7-8; length: 15; J: TRBJ2-2; D: .; CDR3: CASSKGAGNTGELFF; DNA: TGTGCCAGCAGCAAAGGGGCAGGGAACACCGGGGAGCTGTTTTTT
size: .; V: TRBV4-3; length: 17; J: TRBJ2-1; D: TRBD1; CDR3: CASSQGTGGRLADEQFF; DNA: TGCGCCAGCAGCCAGGGGACAGGGGGGAGACTAGCTGATGAGCAGTTCTTC
size: many; V: TRBV7-2; length: 16; J: TRBJ2-1; D: TRBD2; CDR3: CASSLVSGNAFNEQFF; DNA: TGTGCCAGCAGCTTAGTTAGCGGGAACGCGTTCAATGAGCAGTTCTTC
size: few; V: TRBV24-1; length: 15; J: TRBJ2-5; D: .; CDR3: CATSAPRGREETQYF; DNA: TGTGCCACCAGTGCGCCCCGTGGCAGGGAAGAGACCCAGTACTTC
size: .; V: TRBV12-3/TRBV12-4; length: 17; J: TRBJ2-3; D: TRBD2; CDR3: CASSPLAGAVPLGTQYF; DNA: TGTGCCAGCAGTCCCTTAGCGGGAGCGGTTCCCCTCGGTACGCAGTATTTT
size: .; V: TRBV10-3; length: 15; J: TRBJ2-1; D: .; CDR3: CARPGPQPSYNEQFF; DNA: TGTGCCAGGCCGGGACCACAACCCTCCTACAATGAGCAGTTCTTC
size: .; V: TRBV6-2/TRBV6-3; length: 14; J: TRBJ2-7; D: TRBD2; CDR3: CASRVPAGPYEQYF; DNA: TGTGCCAGCAGGGTCCCAGCGGGACCCTACGAGCAGTACTTC
size: .; V: TRBV10-3; length: 15; J: TRBJ2-7; D: TRBD2; CDR3: CAISESKRENHEQYF; DNA: TGTGCCATCAGTGAGTCTAAGCGGGAGAACCACGAGCAGTACTTC
size: .; V: TRBV27; length: 15; J: TRBJ2-3; D: TRBD1; CDR3: CASSLRRGPVDTQYF; DNA: TGTGCCAGCAGTTTACGAAGGGGGCCGGTAGATACGCAGTATTTT
size: .; V: TRBV28; length: 13; J: TRBJ1-2; D: .; CDR3: CASMGRRASGYTF; DNA: TGTGCCAGCATGGGGCGTCGAGCGTCTGGCTACACCTTC
size: few; V: TRBV12-3/TRBV12-4; length: 14; J: TRBJ2-2; D: .; CDR3: CASSGESDTGELFF; DNA: TGTGCCAGCAGCGGGGAGTCAGACACCGGGGAGCTGTTTTTT
size: .; V: TRBV18; length: 14; J: TRBJ1-4; D: .; CDR3: CASSPRGSSEKLFF; DNA: TGTGCCAGCTCACCGAGGGGGAGTTCAGAAAAACTGTTTTTT
size: .; V: TRBV12-3/TRBV12-4; length: 14; J: TRBJ2-1; D: .; CDR3: CASFPGRSYNEQFF; DNA: TGTGCCAGCTTTCCGGGTCGATCCTACAATGAGCAGTTCTTC
size: .; V: TRBV19; length: 15; J: TRBJ1-2; D: .; CDR3: CASSIFPGYDYGYTF; DNA: TGTGCCAGTAGTATTTTCCCAGGGTACGACTATGGCTACACCTTC
size: many; V: TRBV7-2; length: 15; J: TRBJ2-7; D: TRBD1; CDR3: CASSPGVTGNYEQYF; DNA: TGTGCCAGCAGCCCAGGAGTGACAGGGAACTACGAGCAGTACTTC
size: .; V: TRBV10-3; length: 14; J: TRBJ1-1; D: .; CDR3: CAISEGRKNTEAFF; DNA: TGTGCCATCAGTGAGGGCAGGAAGAACACTGAAGCTTTCTTT
size: .; V: TRBV28; length: 15; J: TRBJ2-2; D: .; CDR3: CASSQLYAGSGELFF; DNA: TGTGCCAGCAGTCAGTTGTACGCGGGATCCGGGGAGCTGTTTTTT
size: .; V: TRBV7-2; length: 19; J: TRBJ2-1; D: TRBD2; CDR3: CASSLGLAGGPFEWGEQFF; DNA: TGTGCCAGCAGCTTAGGACTAGCGGGAGGGCCTTTTGAATGGGGTGAGCAGTTCTTC
size: once; V: TRBV19; length: 12; J: TRBJ2-3; D: .; CDR3: CASSDVGDTQYF; DNA: TGTGCCAGTAGTGACGTCGGCGATACGCAGTATTTT
size: .; V: TRBV7-8; length: 14; J: TRBJ1-4; D: .; CDR3: CASSLGRAGEKLFF; DNA: TGTGCCAGCAGCTTGGGCAGGGCGGGTGAAAAACTGTTTTTT
size: .; V: TRBV7-8; length: 16; J: TRBJ1-1; D: TRBD1; CDR3: CASSPRTGELSTEAFF; DNA: TGTGCCAGCAGCCCTAGGACAGGGGAGTTGTCAACTGAAGCTTTCTTT
size: .; V: TRBV19; length: 15; J: TRBJ1-2; D: TRBD1; CDR3: CASSIMGQTNYGYTF; DNA: TGTGCCAGTAGTATAATGGGACAGACGAACTATGGCTACACCTTC
size: .; V: TRBV25-1; length: 14; J: TRBJ2-3; D: .; CDR3: CASRGGLSTDTQYF; DNA: TGTGCCAGTAGAGGCGGTCTCAGCACAGATACGCAGTATTTT
size: .; V: TRBV4-1; length: 17; J: TRBJ2-1; D: TRBD1; CDR3: CASSLMPRDRSGNEQFF; DNA: TGCGCCAGCAGCCTAATGCCCCGGGACAGAAGTGGTAATGAGCAGTTCTTC
size: few; V: TRBV7-2; length: 15; J: TRBJ2-3; D: TRBD2; CDR3: CASSTFSGSTNTQYF; DNA: TGTGCCAGCAGCACATTTAGCGGGAGTACAAATACGCAGTATTTT
size: few; V: TRBV7-3; length: 13; J: TRBJ1-1; D: .; CDR3: CASSSTWNTEAFF; DNA: TGTGCCAGCAGCTCGACGTGGAACACTGAAGCTTTCTTT
size: many; V: TRBV7-2; length: 15; J: TRBJ2-3; D: TRBD1; CDR3: CASSLVQGGTDTQYF; DNA: TGTGCCAGCAGCTTAGTCCAGGGGGGCACAGATACGCAGTATTTT
size: many; V: TRBV11-2; length: 17; J: TRBJ1-6; D: .; CDR3: CASSLLGRGSYNSPLHF; DNA: TGTGCCAGCAGCTTATTGGGCAGGGGCTCCTATAATTCACCCCTCCACTTT
size: .; V: TRBV27; length: 15; J: TRBJ1-2; D: .; CDR3: CASSSPGTPNYGYTF; DNA: TGTGCCAGCTCTTCACCCGGGACACCGAACTATGGCTACACCTTC
size: few; V: TRBV4-1; length: 15; J: TRBJ2-1; D: .; CDR3: CASSQDDGTYNEQFF; DNA: TGCGCCAGCAGCCAAGATGACGGGACCTACAATGAGCAGTTCTTC
size: .; V: TRBV4-1; length: 14; J: TRBJ1-2; D: TRBD1; CDR3: CASSQLDRGDGYTF; DNA: TGCGCCAGCAGCCAATTGGACAGGGGGGATGGCTACACCTTC
size: .; V: TRBV12-3/TRBV12-4; length: 13; J: TRBJ1-5; D: .; CDR3: CASSPGSNQPQRF; DNA: TGTGCCAGCAGTCCAGGCAGCAATCAGCCCCAGCGTTTT
size: few; V: TRBV7-2; length: 13; J: TRBJ1-1; D: .; CDR3: CASNKGGSTEAFF; DNA: TGTGCCAGCAACAAGGGGGGGAGCACTGAAGCTTTCTTT
size: .; V: TRBV6-1; length: 18; J: TRBJ1-1; D: .; CDR3: CASSTLRSNRLSNTEAFF; DNA: TGTGCCAGCAGTACCTTAAGGAGTAACAGACTCTCGAACACTGAAGCTTTCTTT